The entry below describes one T cell receptor beta chain. The antigen remains undetermined. Method: immunoSEQ multiplex PCR; TCRdb's copy keeps in-frame clones and lacks some. The sample lists about 81,000 clones, more than 75% seen once, with 0.45% to 0.55% in the top ten. This sample is drawn from a study of OX40 agonist ivuxolimab in advanced cancers. For the study at large: Treatment of patients was with ivuxolimab, an agonistic anti-OX40 (CD134) antibody.

Patients were ruled out by autoimmune disease history or systemic immunosuppression. Study results and caveats: The average count of expanded clones was higher among CD8+ T cells than among CD4+.

Trimming left V 3 bases short and J 3 bases short, with 7 bases between. Germline loops: CDR1 MDHEN, CDR2 SYDVKM. The length of the CDR3 is 13 residues. The chain has TRBV28 and TRBJ2-3, with TRBD1 as a possible D gene (5 bases). The material was CD4+ or CD8+ T cells sorted from blood, obtained in a trial of the OX40 agonist ivuxolimab. This receptor was taken from an adult with an advanced solid tumor such as melanoma, head and neck, liver or kidney cancer. CDR3 nucleotide sequence: TGTGCCAGCAGTTTTGGGGCAACAGATACGCAGTATTTT. It encodes CASSFGATDTQYF.